This T cell receptor (beta chain) was recorded in a study of blood T cell repertoires in COVID-19. In the study overall: The analysed material was cDNA or gDNA that came from T cells, B-cell-depleted T cells, or PBMCs.

Participants were aged 18 to 89 years, lived in 24 US areas, and enrolled virtually. Donors were grouped by their self-reported clinical history. V lost 7 bases, J lost 5 bases, and 6 bases stayed unmatched. Germline V gives CDR1 LNHDA, CDR2 SQIVND (reference sequence). This CDR3 is built from 13 residues. The repertoire was sequenced with immunoSEQ multiplex PCR; TCRdb's copy has only in-frame clones and lacks some. Among roughly 250,000 clones listed, roughly nine tenths were seen once. This TCR came from a human donor in a cohort exposed to, infected with or recovered from COVID-19 (not recorded which). The donor label of this sample is uncertain. V gene TRBV19 combines with J gene TRBJ1-2, with 8 nucleotides matching TRBD1. The material sequenced was PBMCs or T cells enriched from blood (not recorded which). CDR3 loop: CASIPRGRYGYTF. Here the CDR3 DNA reads TGTGCCAGTATACCCAGGGGGCGGTATGGCTACACCTTC.